This T cell receptor (beta chain) derives from a study of shared clonotypes between healthy human individuals (dated by TCRdb to 2020 to 2021). As for the study more broadly: A few men and two women, aged 18 to 49 years, made up the cohort. Between about 0.94 and 8.9 billion PBMCs per donor were obtained by leukapheresis. To estimate repertoire size and how much clonotype sharing occurs between individuals, the study deeply sequenced the blood TCR repertoires of 4 to 6 healthy adults. To increase sequencing depth and limit assay-specific biases, TCR repertoire library preparation and sequencing were carried out by different laboratories using diverse techniques. For each donor, three plates each were used for CD4 naive and CD4 memory, two plates were used for CD8 naive, and one plate was used for CD8 memory.

Using the deep immunoSEQ assay, TCR CDR3 regions were amplified from genomic DNA by multiplex PCR. Extracted genomic DNA from each cell subset was spread evenly across all wells of several immunoSEQ 96-well plates, with each plate serving as a replicate. For sorted subsets, 200 to 250 ng genomic DNA, equal to about 30,000 T cell genomes, was loaded into each replicate PCR. Purified libraries were measured with a Qubit 3.0 fluorometer, size-checked on a Bioanalyzer 2100, and measured again with the KAPA Library Quantification kit. Each immunoSEQ 96-well plate was sequenced on its own single-read 150-cycle Illumina NextSeq 550 flow cell. The authors' analysis ran thus. Because the immunoSEQ output held only junctional sequences and lacked quality scores, the filtering could not match the filtering applied to full-length reads. To assign V/J genes and CDR3, sequences were annotated using PyIR, a Python wrapper for IgBLAST v1.9, with IMGT germline references. Reads were filtered out if the reads had weak V/J assignments (E-value above 1e-6), no CDR3, stop codons, out-of-frame junctions, or ambiguous translated residues. A V3J clonotype was defined by an identical inferred V gene, J gene, and CDR3 amino acid sequence. The percentage overlap between two repertoires was calculated by dividing the number of shared unique clonotypes by the size of the smaller repertoire. Three approaches were used to assess repertoire richness: RTK rarefaction, the Chao1 estimator, and Recon v2.1 estimates of unobserved clonotypes. For all TCRbeta clonotypes obtained by the gDNA method from a few donors, generation probabilities were computed with OLGA. Held by TCRdb, this immuneACCESS table contains in-frame sequences only and omits some clones. Under half of the omission traces to an unresolved V gene where checked; the cause of the rest is unknown. The DNA was the basis for D and trimming; V, J and clone size are from that table. The sample table records roughly 640,000 clones; around 74% of these occur just once. The ten most abundant clones make up 1.5% to 2% of the sample.

Donors were healthy HIV-negative adults with no recently reported acute infections or vaccinations. Every donor was a Caucasian adult residing in Nashville, Tennessee, USA. Magnetic negative selection was used to enrich CD4+ T cells, after which naive cells were positively selected on CD45RA and the negative fraction became the memory subset. After blood collection by leukapheresis, PBMCs were isolated using Ficoll-Histopaque density gradient centrifugation and then cryopreserved in the vapor phase of liquid nitrogen. Analytical flow cytometry was used to check the purity and quantity of each magnetically sorted T cell population. Genomic DNA was isolated from every sorted fraction and measured by UV absorbance on a Nanodrop 2000c. About this clone itself: Its antigen is unknown. Qualities for individual bases were not recorded, and no much larger clone is one base off.

Here is what the overall study found, with its caveats: Larger estimated clonotype richness was generally found for naive subsets than for memory subsets. Sampling was restricted to blood, and TCR repertoires in tissue are likely to differ from TCR repertoires in blood. Pairwise subsampling indicated that sequencing depth was expected to affect the degree of clonotype sharing among donors. Clonotypes shared by all four sorted-subset donors showed higher generation probabilities than non-shared clonotypes. The small number of donors limited the genetic and exposure-history diversity represented. Even with the large sequencing depth, rarefaction of the sorted-subset datasets indicated that sequencing was incomplete. Sharing across four donors was observed for around 5% of naive CD4, 3.5% of naive CD8, 2% to 2.5% of memory CD4, and roughly 0.43% of memory CD8 clonotypes.

The CDR3 measures 17 amino acids from cysteine to phenylalanine. The only DNA kept is the CDR3, 51 bases in frame from the first base. Ends trimmed: V by 1 base, J by 6 bases; bases unmatched to a gene: 10. The germline V gene (reference sequence) supplies CDR1 SGHNT and CDR2 YYREEE. The sample was memory CD4+ T cells sorted from blood. The cell subset or site label of this sample denotes: CD45RA-negative fraction. The rearranged chain carries TRBV5-4 and TRBJ2-3; 11 bases in the middle match TRBD2. This TCR was sampled from a woman aged 25 to 39 in good health. The DNA sequence reads TGTGCCAGCAGCTTGTTAGAGCTAGCGGGAGGTAGGGATACGCAGTATTTT. Its protein product is CASSLLELAGGRDTQYF.